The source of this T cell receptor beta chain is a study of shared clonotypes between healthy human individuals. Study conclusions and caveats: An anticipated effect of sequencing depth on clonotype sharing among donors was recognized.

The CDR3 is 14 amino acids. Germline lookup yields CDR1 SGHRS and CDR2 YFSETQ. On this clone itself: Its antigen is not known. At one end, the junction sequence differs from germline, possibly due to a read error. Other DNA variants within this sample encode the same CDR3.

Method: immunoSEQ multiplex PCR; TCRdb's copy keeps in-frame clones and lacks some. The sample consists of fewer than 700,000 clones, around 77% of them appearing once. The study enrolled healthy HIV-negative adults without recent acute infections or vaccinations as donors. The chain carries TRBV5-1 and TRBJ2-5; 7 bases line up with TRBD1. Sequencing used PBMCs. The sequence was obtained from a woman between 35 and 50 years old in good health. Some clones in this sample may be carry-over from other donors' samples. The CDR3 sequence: CASSSTTGQETQYF. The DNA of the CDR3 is TGCGCCAGCAGCTCGACGACAGGGCAAGAGACTCAGTACTTC.